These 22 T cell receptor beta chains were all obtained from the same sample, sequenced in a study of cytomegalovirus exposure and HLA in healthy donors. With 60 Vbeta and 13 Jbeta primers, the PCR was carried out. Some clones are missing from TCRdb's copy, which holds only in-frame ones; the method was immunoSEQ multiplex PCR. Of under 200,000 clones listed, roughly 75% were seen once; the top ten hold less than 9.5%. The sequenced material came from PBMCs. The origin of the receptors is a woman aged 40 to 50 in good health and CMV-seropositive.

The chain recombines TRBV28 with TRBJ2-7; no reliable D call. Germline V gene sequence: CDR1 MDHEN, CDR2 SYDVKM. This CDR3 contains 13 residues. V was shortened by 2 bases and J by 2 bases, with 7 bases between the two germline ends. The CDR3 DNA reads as TGTGCCAGCAGTTTACGGGTGCCCTACGAGCAGTACTTC. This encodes CASSLRVPYEQYF.

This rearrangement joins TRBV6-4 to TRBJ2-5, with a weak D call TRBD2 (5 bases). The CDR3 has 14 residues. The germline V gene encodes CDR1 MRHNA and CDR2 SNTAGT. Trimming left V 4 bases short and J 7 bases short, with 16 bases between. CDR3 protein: CASSVHASKGTQYF. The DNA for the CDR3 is TGTGCCAGCAGTGTACACGCTAGCAAGGGGACCCAGTACTTC.

CDR3 in amino acids: CASSRSGTVFYGYTF. As DNA, the CDR3 is TGTGCCAGCAGTCGATCCGGGACAGTATTCTATGGCTACACCTTC. This chain uses TRBV28 with TRBJ1-2, with 7 bases that match TRBD1. The CDR3 length is 15 residues. CDR1 and CDR2 from the germline V gene are MDHEN and SYDVKM. V shed 5 bases, J shed 4 bases, and the junction held 10 bases outside the gene matches.

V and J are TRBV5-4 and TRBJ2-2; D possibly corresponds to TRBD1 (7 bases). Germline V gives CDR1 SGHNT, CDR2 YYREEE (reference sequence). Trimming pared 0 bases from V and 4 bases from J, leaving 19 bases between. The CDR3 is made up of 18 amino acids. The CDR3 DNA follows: TGTGCCAGCAGCTTGGCCAGGGGGTCGGGAGTTTCCACCGGGGAGCTGTTTTTT. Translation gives CASSLARGSGVSTGELFF.

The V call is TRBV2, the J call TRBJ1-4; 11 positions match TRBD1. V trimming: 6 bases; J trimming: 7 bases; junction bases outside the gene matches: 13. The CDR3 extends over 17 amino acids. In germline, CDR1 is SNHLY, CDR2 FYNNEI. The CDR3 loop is CASSAGDRGSRSEKLFF. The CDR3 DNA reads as TGTGCCAGCAGCGCAGGGGACAGGGGGTCGAGGAGTGAAAAACTGTTTTTT.

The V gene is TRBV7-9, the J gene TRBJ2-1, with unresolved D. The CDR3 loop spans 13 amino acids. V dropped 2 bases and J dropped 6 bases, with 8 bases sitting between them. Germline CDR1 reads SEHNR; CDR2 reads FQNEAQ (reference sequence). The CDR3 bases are TGTGCCAGCAGCTTATTGTGGGCCAATGAGCAGTTCTTC. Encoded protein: CASSLLWANEQFF.

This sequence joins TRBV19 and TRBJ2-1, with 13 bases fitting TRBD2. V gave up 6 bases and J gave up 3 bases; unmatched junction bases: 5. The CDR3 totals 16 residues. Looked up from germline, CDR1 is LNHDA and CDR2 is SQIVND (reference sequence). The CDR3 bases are TGTGCCAGTAGAACTAGCGGGAGGGCTGGCTACAATGAGCAGTTCTTC. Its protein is CASRTSGRAGYNEQFF.

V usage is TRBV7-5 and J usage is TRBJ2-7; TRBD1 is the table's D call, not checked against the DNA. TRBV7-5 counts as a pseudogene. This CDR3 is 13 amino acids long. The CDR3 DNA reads TGTGCCAGGTGGGGGCAGTTCTCCCACGAGCAGTACTTC. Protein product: CARWGQFSHEQYF.

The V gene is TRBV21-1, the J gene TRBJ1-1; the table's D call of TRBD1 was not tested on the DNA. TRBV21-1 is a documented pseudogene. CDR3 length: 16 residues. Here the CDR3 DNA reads TGTGCCAGCAGCAAAGTTGGGCAGGGGGGTAACACTGAAGCTTTCTTT. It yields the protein CASSKVGQGGNTEAFF.

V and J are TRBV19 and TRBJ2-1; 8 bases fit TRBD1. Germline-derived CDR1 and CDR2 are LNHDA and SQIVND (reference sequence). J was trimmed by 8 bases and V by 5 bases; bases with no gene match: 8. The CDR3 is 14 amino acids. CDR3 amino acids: CASSSRQGFDEQFF. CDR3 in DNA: TGTGCCAGTAGTTCCAGACAGGGGTTCGATGAGCAGTTCTTC.

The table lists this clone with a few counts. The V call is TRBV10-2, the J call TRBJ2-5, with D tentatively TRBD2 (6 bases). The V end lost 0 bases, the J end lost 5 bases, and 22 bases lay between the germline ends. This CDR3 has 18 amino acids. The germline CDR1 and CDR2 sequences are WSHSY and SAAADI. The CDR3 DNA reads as TGCGCCAGCAGTGAGTCCCTTAGCTTTCGGGGGAGTTTCGAGACCCAGTACTTC. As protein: CASSESLSFRGSFETQYF.

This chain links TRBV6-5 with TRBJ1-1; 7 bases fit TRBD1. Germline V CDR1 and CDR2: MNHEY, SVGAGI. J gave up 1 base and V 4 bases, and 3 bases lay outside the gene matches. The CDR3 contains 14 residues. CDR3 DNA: TGTGCCAGCAGTTTGGGACAGAAGAACACTGAAGCTTTCTTT. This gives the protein CASSLGQKNTEAFF.

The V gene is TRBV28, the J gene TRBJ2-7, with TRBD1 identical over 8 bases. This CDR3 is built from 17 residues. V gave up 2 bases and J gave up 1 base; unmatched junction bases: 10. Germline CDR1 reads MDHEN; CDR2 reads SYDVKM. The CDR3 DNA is TGTGCCAGCAGTTTAGGTCGCGGAAGGACAGGGTCCTACGAGCAGTACTTC. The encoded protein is CASSLGRGRTGSYEQYF.

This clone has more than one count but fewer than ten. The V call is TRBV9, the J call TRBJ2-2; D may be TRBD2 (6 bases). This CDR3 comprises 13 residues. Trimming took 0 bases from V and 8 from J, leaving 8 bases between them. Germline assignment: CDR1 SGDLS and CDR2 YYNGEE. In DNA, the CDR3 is TGTGCCAGCAGCGTAGGAGGGACTGGGGAGCTGTTTTTT. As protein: CASSVGGTGELFF.

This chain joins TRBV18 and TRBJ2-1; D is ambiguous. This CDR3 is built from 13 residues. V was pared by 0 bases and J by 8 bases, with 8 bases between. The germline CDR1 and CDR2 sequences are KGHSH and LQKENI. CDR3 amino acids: CASSPPGVDEQFF. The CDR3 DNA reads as TGTGCCAGCTCACCACCCGGTGTCGATGAGCAGTTCTTC.

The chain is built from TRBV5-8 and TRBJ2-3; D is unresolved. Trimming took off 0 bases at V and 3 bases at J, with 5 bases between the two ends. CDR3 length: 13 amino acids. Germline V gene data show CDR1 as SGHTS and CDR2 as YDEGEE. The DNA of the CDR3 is TGTGCCAGCAGCTTGGCCGGGACAGATACGCAGTATTTT. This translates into CASSLAGTDTQYF.

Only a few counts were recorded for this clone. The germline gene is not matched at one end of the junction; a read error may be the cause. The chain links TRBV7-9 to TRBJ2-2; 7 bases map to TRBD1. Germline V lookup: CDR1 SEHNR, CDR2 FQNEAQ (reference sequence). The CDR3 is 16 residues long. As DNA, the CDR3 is TGTTCCAGCAGCCACAAGACAGGGCCGAACACCGGGGAGCTGTTTTTT. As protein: CSSSHKTGPNTGELFF. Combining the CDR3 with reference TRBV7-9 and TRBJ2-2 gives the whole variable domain DTGVSQNPRHKITKRGQNVTFRCDPISEHNRLYWYRQTLGQGPEFLTYFQNEAQLEKSRLLSDRFSAERPKGSFSTLEIQRTEQGDSAMYLCSSSHKTGPNTGELFFGEGSRLTVL.

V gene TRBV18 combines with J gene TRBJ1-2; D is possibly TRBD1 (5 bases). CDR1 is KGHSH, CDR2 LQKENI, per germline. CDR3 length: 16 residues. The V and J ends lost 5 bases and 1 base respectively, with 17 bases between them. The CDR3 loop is CASSFDSLFFNYGYTF. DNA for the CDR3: TGTGCCAGCTCATTCGACAGCTTATTCTTTAACTATGGCTACACCTTC.

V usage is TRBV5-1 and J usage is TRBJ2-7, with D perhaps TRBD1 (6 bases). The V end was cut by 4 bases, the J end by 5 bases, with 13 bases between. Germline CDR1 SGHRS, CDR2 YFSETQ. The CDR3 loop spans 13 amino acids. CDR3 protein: CASSATGSNEQYF. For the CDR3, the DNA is TGCGCCAGCAGCGCAACAGGGTCGAACGAGCAGTACTTC.

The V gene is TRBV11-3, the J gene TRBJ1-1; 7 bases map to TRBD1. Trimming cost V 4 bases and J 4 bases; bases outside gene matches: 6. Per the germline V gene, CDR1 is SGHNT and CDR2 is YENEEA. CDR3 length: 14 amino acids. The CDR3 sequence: CASSSTTGSTEAFF. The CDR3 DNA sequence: TGTGCCAGCAGCTCAACGACAGGGAGCACTGAAGCTTTCTTT.

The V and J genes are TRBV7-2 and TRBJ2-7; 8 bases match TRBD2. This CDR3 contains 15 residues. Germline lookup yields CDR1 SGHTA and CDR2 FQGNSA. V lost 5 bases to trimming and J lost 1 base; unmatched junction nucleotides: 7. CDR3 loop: CASSITSGVSYEQYF. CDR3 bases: TGTGCCAGCAGCATTACTAGCGGTGTTTCCTACGAGCAGTACTTC.

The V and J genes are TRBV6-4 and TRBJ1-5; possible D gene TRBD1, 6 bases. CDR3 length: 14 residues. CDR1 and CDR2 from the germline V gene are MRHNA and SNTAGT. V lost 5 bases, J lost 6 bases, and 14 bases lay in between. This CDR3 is CASSPTGMVQPQHF. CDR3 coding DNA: TGTGCCAGCAGTCCTACAGGGATGGTTCAGCCCCAGCATTTT.